The 10 T cell receptor beta chains presented below share a single source sample, sequenced in a study of cytomegalovirus exposure and HLA in healthy donors. The PCR made use of 60 Vbeta and 13 Jbeta primers. The table came from immunoSEQ multiplex PCR; TCRdb's copy has only in-frame clones and leaves some out. The table shows around 190,000 clones, with roughly four fifths occurring only once. The sequenced material came from PBMCs. These TCRs come from a man aged 18 to 30 in good health and CMV-seronegative.

The chain combines TRBV5-1 with TRBJ2-3; TRBD2 matches at 12 bases. Germline V lookup: CDR1 SGHRS, CDR2 YFSETQ. The CDR3 is 15 residues long. Trimming took 4 bases from V and 5 from J; bases not matched to a gene: 5. CDR3: CASSRTSGAVDTQYF. The CDR3 coding sequence is TGCGCCAGCAGCCGGACTAGCGGGGCGGTAGATACGCAGTATTTT.

V usage is TRBV19 and J usage is TRBJ1-5; D may be TRBD1 (6 bases). V lost 10 bases and J 3 bases, leaving 19 bases between the germline ends. Per the germline V gene, CDR1 is LNHDA and CDR2 is SQIVND (reference sequence). This CDR3 is built from 15 residues. As DNA, the CDR3 is TGTGCCACCAAGGAGAGGGGGTTCGCCAATCAGCCCCAGCATTTT. This encodes CATKERGFANQPQHF.

V is TRBV18 and J is TRBJ1-4; the D is unclear. The CDR3 extends over 15 amino acids. Germline assignment: CDR1 KGHSH and CDR2 LQKENI. The V end lost 0 bases, the J end lost 5 bases, and 10 bases lay between the germline ends. CDR3 loop: CASSPPEEGNEKLFF. The CDR3 region has the DNA TGTGCCAGCTCACCACCGGAGGAGGGAAATGAAAAACTGTTTTTT. Full variable domain (missing parts from reference TRBV18 and TRBJ1-4): NAGVMQNPRHLVRRRGQEARLRCSPMKGHSHVYWYRQLPEEGLKFMVYLQKENIIDESGMPKERFSAEFPKEGPSILRIQQVVRGDSAAYFCASSPPEEGNEKLFFGSGTQLSVL.

This chain joins TRBV11-2 and TRBJ2-7; 8 nucleotides agree with TRBD2. CDR1 and CDR2 (germline): SGHAT, FQNNGV. This CDR3 comprises 15 residues. V shed 0 bases and J 1 base; nucleotides not matched to a gene: 2. CDR3 coding DNA: TGTGCCAGCAGCTTAGAGCGGGGGGCGTCCTACGAGCAGTACTTC. It codes for CASSLERGASYEQYF.

The rearrangement uses TRBV19 and TRBJ2-3, with D unclear. Trimming took 8 bases from V and 6 from J, leaving 15 bases between them. Germline assignment: CDR1 LNHDA and CDR2 SQIVND (reference sequence). The CDR3 totals 13 residues. CDR3 nucleotides: TGTGCCAGTCGAAAGACCATCGGGGATACGCAGTATTTT. Its protein product is CASRKTIGDTQYF.

The V call is TRBV5-4, the J call TRBJ2-7; D is perhaps TRBD1 (5 bases). Germline V gene sequence: CDR1 SGHNT, CDR2 YYREEE (reference sequence). Trimming shortened V by 4 bases and J by 5 bases, and 16 bases separated the two germline ends. This CDR3 is 14 amino acids long. CDR3 DNA sequence: TGTGCCAGCAGCCCTGGGGCAGGGTCCCACGAGCAGTACTTC. As protein: CASSPGAGSHEQYF.

The CDR3 nucleotides read TGTGCCAGCAGCTGGGGACTAGCGGGAGGAGAGCAGTACTTC. Amino acid sequence: CASSWGLAGGEQYF. The J gene is TRBJ2-7, the V gene TRBV7-2, with 15 positions matching TRBD2. CDR3 length equals 14 residues. The J segment lost 7 bases and the V segment lost 4 bases, leaving 2 bases of the junction unmatched. Per germline, CDR1 SGHTA and CDR2 FQGNSA. The full variable domain, rest sourced from reference TRBV7-2 and TRBJ2-7, is GAGVSQSPSNKVTEKGKDVELRCDPISGHTALYWYRQSLGQGLEFLIYFQGNSAPDKSGLPSDRFSAERTGGSVSTLTIQRTQQEDSAVYLCASSWGLAGGEQYFGPGTRLTVT.

In DNA form, the CDR3 reads TGTGCCAGCAGCCGGGGACAGGGGGCTACTGAAGCTTTCTTT. Translation: CASSRGQGATEAFF. The rearrangement joins TRBV5-6 to TRBJ1-1; TRBD1 agrees at 12 bases. This CDR3 is built from 14 residues. The junction had 3 bases not matched to a gene; V was cut back by 4 bases and J by 5 bases. Germline V gene data show CDR1 as SGHDT and CDR2 as YYEEEE. Combining the CDR3 with reference TRBV5-6 and TRBJ1-1 gives the whole variable domain DAGVTQSPTHLIKTRGQQVTLRCSPKSGHDTVSWYQQALGQGPQFIFQYYEEEERQRGNFPDRFSGHQFPNYSSELNVNALLLGDSALYLCASSRGQGATEAFFGQGTRLTVV.

The rearrangement links TRBV6-1 to TRBJ2-7, with a tentative D call TRBD1 (5 bases). V was shortened by 2 bases and J by 0 bases, with 14 bases between the two germline ends. The CDR3 has 16 amino acids. Looked up from germline, CDR1 is MNHNS and CDR2 is SASEGT. This chain's CDR3 is CASSEMGQVTSYEQYF. The CDR3 DNA reads as TGTGCCAGCAGTGAAATGGGGCAGGTGACCTCCTACGAGCAGTACTTC.

The chain recombines TRBV12-5 with TRBJ1-4, with TRBD1 matching 7 bases. The CDR3 extends over 19 amino acids. The V and J ends lost 0 bases and 5 bases, in that order; junction bases with no gene match: 15. The germline V gene encodes CDR1 LGHNT and CDR2 FRNRAP. This CDR3 is CASGLVPDRDGTANEKLFF. DNA of the CDR3: TGTGCTAGTGGTTTGGTCCCAGACCGAGACGGGACAGCCAATGAAAAACTGTTTTTT.